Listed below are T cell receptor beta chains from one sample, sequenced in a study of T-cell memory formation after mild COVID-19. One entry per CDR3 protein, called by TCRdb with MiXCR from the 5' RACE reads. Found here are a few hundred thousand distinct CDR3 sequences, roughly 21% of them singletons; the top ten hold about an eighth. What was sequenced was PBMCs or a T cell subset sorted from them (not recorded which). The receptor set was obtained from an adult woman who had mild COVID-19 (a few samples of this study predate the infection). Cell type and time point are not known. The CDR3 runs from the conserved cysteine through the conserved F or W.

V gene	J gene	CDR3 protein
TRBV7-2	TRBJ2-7	CASSLGRNYEQYF
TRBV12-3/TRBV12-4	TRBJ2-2	CASTVGGGTGELFF
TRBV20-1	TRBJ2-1	CSARDLAGYNEQFF
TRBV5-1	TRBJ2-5	CASRREQQQETQYF
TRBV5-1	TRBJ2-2	CASSLEGSGLTGELFF
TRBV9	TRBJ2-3	CASSVATTPDTQYF
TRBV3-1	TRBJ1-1	CASTPGGTFPEAFF
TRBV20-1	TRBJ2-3	CSARNSGTGTDTQYF
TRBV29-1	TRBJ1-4	CSGGEFGEKLFF
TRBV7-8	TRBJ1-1	CASSLLGQGWDTEAFF
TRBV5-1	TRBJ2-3	CASSLGQGRSTDTQYF
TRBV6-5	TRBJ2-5	CASSYSTGPTKETQYF
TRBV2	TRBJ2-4	CASIPRGGSKREDIQYF
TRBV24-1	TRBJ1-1	CATSAEGNVAEAFF
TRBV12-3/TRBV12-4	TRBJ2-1	CASSLETSWTGGYNEQFF